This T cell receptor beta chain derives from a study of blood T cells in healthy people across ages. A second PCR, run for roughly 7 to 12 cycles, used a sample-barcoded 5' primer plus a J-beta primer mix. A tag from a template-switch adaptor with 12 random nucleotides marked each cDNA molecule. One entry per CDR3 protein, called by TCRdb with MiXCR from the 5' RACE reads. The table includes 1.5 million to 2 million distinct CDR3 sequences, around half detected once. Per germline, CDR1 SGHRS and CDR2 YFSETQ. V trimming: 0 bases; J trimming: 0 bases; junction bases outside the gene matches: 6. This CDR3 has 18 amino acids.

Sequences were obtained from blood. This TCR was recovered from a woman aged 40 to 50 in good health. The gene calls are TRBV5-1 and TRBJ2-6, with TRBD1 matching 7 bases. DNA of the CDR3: TGCGCCAGCAGCTTGGGTAGGACAGGCGTCTCTGGGGCCAACGTCCTGACTTTC. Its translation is CASSLGRTGVSGANVLTF.